This TCR beta chain was captured in a study of neurological immune-mediated disorders. This clonotype was found many times. MiXCR was run by TCRdb on the 5' RACE reads, yielding one entry per CDR3 protein. The repertoire includes around 40,000 distinct CDR3 sequences, 6.5% to 8.5% of them detected once, and 5.7% sits in the top ten. V lost 4 bases and J lost 4, with 16 bases in between. The germline V gene encodes CDR1 MNHEY and CDR2 SVGAGI. This CDR3 has 15 residues. Sequencing was performed on CD4+ T cells from blood. V usage is TRBV6-5 and J usage is TRBJ1-2, with a tentative D call TRBD1 (5 bases). The source of this sequence is a man aged 50 to 59 in good health. CDR3 loop: CASSFLTGRVYGYTF. CDR3 in DNA: TGTGCCAGCAGTTTCTTAACGGGGCGCGTCTATGGCTACACCTTC.